This T cell receptor beta chain was captured by sequencing in a study of blood T cell repertoires in COVID-19. Sequencing was performed with immunoSEQ multiplex PCR; in TCRdb, only in-frame clones are kept and a portion is missing. This table has around 300,000 clones, 89% appearing once. Between the trimmed V and J ends, which lost 3 bases and 7 bases, there was a span of 10 bases. Germline values: CDR1 ENHRY, CDR2 SYGVKD. This CDR3 spans 13 amino acids. Specimen: PBMCs or T cells enriched from blood (not recorded which). The V call is TRBV10-3, the J call TRBJ1-5, with a weak D call TRBD1 (5 bases). The clonotype comes from a woman aged 40 to 55 who had recovered from COVID-19. CDR3 loop: CAISDSGNQPQHF. The CDR3 DNA sequence: TGTGCCATCAGTGACTCAGGGAACCAGCCCCAGCATTTT.